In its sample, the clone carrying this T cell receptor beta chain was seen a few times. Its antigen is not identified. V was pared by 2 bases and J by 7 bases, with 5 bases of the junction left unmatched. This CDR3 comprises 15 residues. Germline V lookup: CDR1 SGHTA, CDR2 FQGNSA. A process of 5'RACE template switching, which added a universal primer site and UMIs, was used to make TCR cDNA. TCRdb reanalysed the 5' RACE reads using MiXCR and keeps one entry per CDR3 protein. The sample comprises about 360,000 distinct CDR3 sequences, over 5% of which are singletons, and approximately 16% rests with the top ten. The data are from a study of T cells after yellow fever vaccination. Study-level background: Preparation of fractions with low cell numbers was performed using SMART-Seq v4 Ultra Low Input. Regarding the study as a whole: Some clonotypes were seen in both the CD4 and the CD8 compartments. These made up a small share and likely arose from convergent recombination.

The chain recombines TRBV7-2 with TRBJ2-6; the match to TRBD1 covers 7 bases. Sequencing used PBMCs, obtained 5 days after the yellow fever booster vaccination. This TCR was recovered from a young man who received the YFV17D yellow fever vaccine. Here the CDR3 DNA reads TGTGCCAGCAGCTTAAGACAGGGTTACGCCAACGTCCTGACTTTC. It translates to CASSLRQGYANVLTF.